This T cell receptor beta chain is from a study of Ad26.COV2.S vaccination and SARS-CoV-2 variants. The wider study: Into the muscle, Ad26.COV2.S was dosed once or twice, 56 days apart.

V was shortened by 5 bases and J by 0 bases, with 15 bases between the two germline ends. Germline CDR1 reads MGHRA; CDR2 reads YSYEKL. The CDR3 consists of 16 residues. Noted treatment: roughly 20 received Ad26.COV2.S at low or high dose, single or two shots; about 5 received placebo; per-sample allocation not given. Sampling was done on day 63 after the first vaccine or placebo injection. Boston provided a donor who was an adult aged 18-55 years. An Ad26 vector expressing Wuhan-strain SARS-CoV-2 spike constituted the vaccine. Sequencing was performed with immunoSEQ multiplex PCR; in TCRdb, only in-frame clones are kept and a portion is missing. The sample records about 460,000 clones, roughly nine tenths being singletons.

The sequencing here drew on peripheral blood, taken in a trial of Ad26.COV2.S vaccine versus placebo. V gene TRBV4-1 combines with J gene TRBJ2-3; maybe TRBD2 (6 bases). The TCR sequence derives from a person aged 18-60 years who received the Ad26.COV2.S COVID-19 vaccine or a placebo. CDR3 sequence: CASSSRGGISTDTQYF. The CDR3 DNA reads TGCGCCAGCAGCTCCCGTGGGGGGATAAGCACAGATACGCAGTATTTT.